Below are 26 T cell receptor beta chains sequenced from a single sample in a study of blood T cell repertoires in COVID-19. TCRdb's copy holds only in-frame clones and misses some; the assay was immunoSEQ multiplex PCR. Of approximately 78,000 clones listed, approximately 93% are singletons. The sequencing sample was made of peripheral blood. The origin of the receptors is a man aged 50-59 years with COVID-19, enrolled during active disease.

The chain is built from TRBV13 and TRBJ1-1; 8 nucleotides match TRBD1. Looked up from germline, CDR1 is PRHDT and CDR2 is FYEKMQ (reference sequence). The CDR3 totals 13 residues. Trimming cost V 4 bases and J 6 bases; bases outside gene matches: 4. In DNA form, the CDR3 reads TGTGCCAGCAGCTCCGACAGGGGTGCTGAAGCTTTCTTT. It yields the protein CASSSDRGAEAFF.

On this clone: One end of the junction does not line up with germline, which may come from a read error. The chain carries TRBV19 and TRBJ2-5, with D maybe TRBD2 (6 bases). The CDR3 totals 13 residues. From germline, CDR1 is LNHDA and CDR2 SQIVND (reference sequence). As DNA, the CDR3 is TGTGCCAGTAGTAGCGGAACTAGCCCTACCTCGGACTTC. Protein product: CASSSGTSPTSDF.

This rearrangement joins TRBV29-1 to TRBJ2-5, with TRBD2 identical over 8 bases. This CDR3 region has 14 residues. J lost 2 bases, V lost 8 bases, and 10 bases had no gene match. Germline-derived CDR1 and CDR2 are SQVTM and ANQGSEA. CDR3 nucleotide sequence: TGCAGCTCTCGGGGGCCTAGCGGGCAAGAGACCCAGTACTTC. It translates to CSSRGPSGQETQYF.

The CDR3 nucleotides read TGCGCCAGCAGCTCCTATAGCGGGATTAGCACAGATACGCAGTATTTT. This sequence encodes CASSSYSGISTDTQYF. The rearrangement uses TRBV5-1 and TRBJ2-3; TRBD2 agrees at 8 bases. Germline CDR1 SGHRS, CDR2 YFSETQ. Unmatched junction bases numbered 6, after V lost 3 bases and J lost 0 bases. This CDR3 is built from 16 residues.

V gene TRBV6-2 or TRBV6-3 combines with J gene TRBJ2-1, with 9 bases aligning to TRBD2. CDR1 is MNHEY and CDR2 is SVGEGT in the germline V gene. The CDR3 has 16 residues. V lost 7 bases to trimming and J lost 8 bases; unmatched junction nucleotides: 15. The CDR3 here is CASIPLPAGGAHEQFF. The CDR3 coding sequence is TGTGCCAGCATCCCGCTCCCAGCGGGAGGAGCCCATGAGCAGTTCTTC.

This clone was observed a single time. The chain carries TRBV12-3 or TRBV12-4 and TRBJ1-2, with D unclear. The CDR3 totals 12 residues. The germline V and J ends were trimmed by 2 bases and 1 base, with 2 bases remaining between them. CDR3 sequence: CASSLLNYGYTF. CDR3 sequence (DNA): TGTGCCAGCAGTTTACTTAACTATGGCTACACCTTC.

This rearrangement joins TRBV9 to TRBJ1-6, with 9 bases aligning to TRBD1. With 5 bases clipped from V and 6 bases from J, the junction kept 3 bases outside the gene matches. The CDR3 totals 14 residues. Germline lookup yields CDR1 SGDLS and CDR2 YYNGEE. The CDR3 reads CASSWDRANSPLHF. CDR3 DNA: TGTGCCAGCAGTTGGGACAGGGCTAATTCACCCCTCCACTTT.

The genes are TRBV18 and TRBJ2-1; D may be TRBD2 (5 bases). V was cut by 3 bases and J by 3 bases, with 6 bases left in between. The CDR3 extends over 13 amino acids. The germline CDR1 and CDR2 sequences are KGHSH and LQKENI. This CDR3 reads CASSPRDYNEQFF. CDR3 coding DNA: TGTGCCAGCTCACCCCGGGACTACAATGAGCAGTTCTTC. The whole variable domain, remainder taken from reference TRBV18 and TRBJ2-1, is NAGVMQNPRHLVRRRGQEARLRCSPMKGHSHVYWYRQLPEEGLKFMVYLQKENIIDESGMPKERFSAEFPKEGPSILRIQQVVRGDSAAYFCASSPRDYNEQFFGPGTRLTVL.

The rearrangement joins TRBV20-1 to TRBJ2-7; D is unresolved. From germline, CDR1 is DFQATT and CDR2 SNEGSKA (reference sequence). V dropped 3 bases and J dropped 3 bases, with 6 bases sitting between them. There are 11 residues in the CDR3. As DNA, the CDR3 is TGCAGTGCTAGCAGAGGCTACGAGCAGTACTTC. Encoded protein: CSASRGYEQYF.

This clone was seen a single time. J is TRBJ2-7 and V is TRBV30; D call uncertain. The CDR3 totals 13 residues. Germline CDR1 GTSNPN, CDR2 SVGIG (reference sequence). V lost 0 bases and J 3 bases, leaving 9 bases between the germline ends. The CDR3 spells CAWSVSPGYEQYV. CDR3 in DNA: TGTGCCTGGAGTGTGAGCCCCGGCTACGAGCAGTACGTC.

The chain recombines TRBV28 with TRBJ1-5; unclear D gene. V shed 3 bases and J shed 4 bases, with 10 bases lying between them. Germline-derived CDR1 and CDR2 are MDHEN and SYDVKM. This CDR3 comprises 14 residues. CDR3 coding DNA: TGTGCCAGCAGTTTTTTCCTGACAAATCAGCCCCAGCATTTT. The encoded protein is CASSFFLTNQPQHF.

The chain uses TRBV29-1 and TRBJ1-1; D remains ambiguous. CDR3 size: 10 residues. The V end lost 7 bases, the J end lost 4 bases, and 7 bases lay between the germline ends. Germline CDR1 SQVTM, CDR2 ANQGSEA. The chain's CDR3 is CSGAVTEAFF. In DNA form, the CDR3 reads TGCAGCGGTGCGGTCACTGAAGCTTTCTTT.

The CDR3 DNA sequence: TGCAGCGTTGGCCTAGCCAACACCGGGGAGCTGTTTTTT. Translated, it gives CSVGLANTGELFF. The genes are TRBV29-1 and TRBJ2-2, with D possibly being TRBD2 (5 bases). CDR3 length: 13 amino acids. V was pared by 4 bases and J by 2 bases, with 8 bases between. CDR1 SQVTM and CDR2 ANQGSEA come from the germline V gene.

The chain recombines TRBV29-1 with TRBJ2-7, with 7 bases identical to TRBD1. This CDR3 is 13 amino acids long. Trimming removed 2 bases from V and 8 bases from J; junction bases left unmatched: 9. Germline CDR1 reads SQVTM; CDR2 reads ANQGSEA. CDR3 nucleotide sequence: TGCAGCGTTGAACTTACCCGGGACAGTCAGCAGTACTTC. This translates into CSVELTRDSQQYF.

This clone was observed a single time. This rearrangement joins TRBV6-5 to TRBJ1-2; D remains ambiguous. CDR1 is MNHEY and CDR2 is SVGAGI in the germline V gene. Deletions cut 6 bases from V and 1 base from J, with 15 bases between. The CDR3 has 15 residues. The CDR3 loop is CASSDTFTVNYGYTF. The CDR3 DNA follows: TGTGCCAGCAGCGACACCTTTACAGTTAACTATGGCTACACCTTC.

This clone has only one observation. The V and J genes are TRBV28 and TRBJ2-7; weak D call: TRBD2 (6 bases). CDR1 and CDR2 (germline): MDHEN, SYDVKM. The V and J ends lost 6 bases and 7 bases respectively, with 10 bases between them. CDR3 length: 11 residues. CDR3 region: CASSPRGEQYF. CDR3 bases: TGTGCCAGCAGCCCACGGGGGGAGCAGTACTTC.

Written as DNA, the CDR3 is TGTGCCAGCAGTCGCATATCCCCCGGACAGGGGGTCGGAGAGACCCAGTACTTC. Amino acids: CASSRISPGQGVGETQYF. The gene calls are TRBV7-8 and TRBJ2-5; 10 positions match TRBD1. The CDR3 loop spans 18 amino acids. J was trimmed by 4 bases and V by 6 bases; bases with no gene match: 17. Germline CDR1 reads SGHVS; CDR2 reads FQNEAQ.

This sequence joins TRBV7-9 and TRBJ1-4, with 10 bases identical to TRBD1. V lost 5 bases, J lost 5 bases, and 8 bases stayed unmatched. The CDR3 is 16 residues long. Germline CDR1 reads SEHNR; CDR2 reads FQNEAQ (reference sequence). CDR3 loop: CASSQTGGSGNEKLFF. DNA for the CDR3: TGTGCCAGCAGCCAGACAGGGGGCTCTGGGAATGAAAAACTGTTTTTT.

The gene calls are TRBV9 and TRBJ1-2; the match to TRBD1 covers 7 bases. CDR3 size: 15 residues. Looked up from germline, CDR1 is SGDLS and CDR2 is YYNGEE. The J segment lost 5 bases and the V segment lost 4 bases, leaving 11 bases of the junction unmatched. This chain's CDR3 is CASSPMPGQLYGYTF. The CDR3 nucleotides read TGTGCCAGCAGCCCTATGCCGGGACAGCTGTATGGCTACACCTTC.

This clone was counted a single time. The chain has TRBV11-2 and TRBJ2-7; D perhaps matches TRBD1 (6 bases). The ends were cut back, 1 base at V and 0 bases at J, with 10 bases in the middle. The CDR3 has 15 residues. Per germline, CDR1 SGHAT and CDR2 FQNNGV. The CDR3 DNA is TGTGCCAGCAGCTTAGCGCAGGGGCCCTCCTACGAGCAGTACTTC. It encodes CASSLAQGPSYEQYF.

J is TRBJ2-7 and V is TRBV4-1, with D possibly matching TRBD2 (7 bases). Germline V gene lookup returns CDR1 MGHRA and CDR2 YSYEKL. The CDR3 runs 16 residues. V lost 4 bases, J lost 0 bases, and 16 bases lay in between. CDR3 region: CASSRTRGGDSYEQYF. The CDR3 region has the DNA TGCGCCAGCAGCCGCACCAGGGGAGGGGACTCCTACGAGCAGTACTTC.

The chain combines TRBV2 with TRBJ1-1; no firm D call. Germline CDR1 reads SNHLY; CDR2 reads FYNNEI. Trimming removed 3 bases at V and 8 bases at J, with 7 bases between. The length of the CDR3 is 11 residues. The CDR3 DNA is TGTGCCAGCAGTGATTTGACAGAAGCTTTCTTT. Its protein product is CASSDLTEAFF.

The sample holds a few counts of this clone. The rearrangement uses TRBV19 and TRBJ1-1; tentatively, D is TRBD1 (5 bases). The CDR3 spans 11 residues. V lost 7 bases and J 7 bases, leaving 10 bases between the germline ends. Germline values: CDR1 LNHDA, CDR2 SQIVND (reference sequence). CDR3: CASKVTGEAFF. In nucleotides, the CDR3 is TGTGCCAGTAAGGTAACAGGTGAAGCTTTCTTT.

Notes on this clone: A read error may account for a junction end that differs from germline. V gene TRBV2 combines with J gene TRBJ1-1; 7 nucleotides match TRBD1. CDR1 and CDR2 (germline): SNHLY, FYNNEI. This CDR3 comprises 14 residues. In DNA, the CDR3 is TGTGCCAGCACTGAAGAACAGGGGTTTGCTGAAGCTTTCTTT. It translates to CASTEEQGFAEAFF.

The chain combines TRBV30 with TRBJ2-3, with D perhaps TRBD2 (6 bases). The CDR3 has 13 amino acids. V was pared by 2 bases and J by 0 bases, with 6 bases between. CDR1 is GTSNPN and CDR2 is SVGIG in the germline V gene (reference sequence). CDR3 DNA sequence: TGTGCCTGGAGTCTAGCGAGCACAGATACGCAGTATTTT. This sequence encodes CAWSLASTDTQYF.

V usage is TRBV9 and J usage is TRBJ1-1; D is unclear. In germline, CDR1 is SGDLS, CDR2 YYNGEE. There are 13 residues in the CDR3. The V gene lost 1 base and the J gene lost 2 bases, with 6 bases spanning the gap. In DNA, the CDR3 is TGTGCCAGCAGCGTATCCACAAACACTGAAGCTTTCTTT. Residues: CASSVSTNTEAFF.